Presented here are 12 T cell receptor beta chains from one specimen sequenced in a study of control samples from healthy donors and cancer patients. Here immunoSEQ multiplex PCR was the method, and the copy in TCRdb shows in-frame clones only, minus some. There are 120,000 to 150,000 clones in the sample; about nine tenths occur only once, and 4.9% lies in the top ten. Material for sequencing was blood. These receptor sequences come from a man aged 25-45 years in good health.

This clone was seen a single time. The J gene is TRBJ1-6, the V gene TRBV5-6; D possibly corresponds to TRBD1 (5 bases). The ends were cut back, 2 bases at V and 5 bases at J, with 8 bases in the middle. The length of the CDR3 is 14 residues. In germline, CDR1 is SGHDT, CDR2 YYEEEE. DNA of the CDR3: TGTGCCAGCAGCTTTAGACAGAATAATTCACCCCTCCACTTT. Protein product: CASSFRQNNSPLHF.

This chain connects TRBV9 to TRBJ2-5, with a possible D match to TRBD2 (6 bases). V gave up 0 bases and J gave up 9 bases, with 15 bases separating them. The CDR3 has 14 residues. Germline loops: CDR1 SGDLS, CDR2 YYNGEE. This CDR3 is CASSVDVLGEAQYF. As DNA, the CDR3 is TGTGCCAGCAGCGTAGATGTGTTGGGGGAGGCCCAGTACTTC. Supplemented by reference TRBV9 and TRBJ2-5, the full variable domain reads DSGVTQTPKHLITATGQRVTLRCSPRSGDLSVYWYQQSLDQGLQFLIQYYNGEERAKGNILERFSAQQFPDLHSELNLSSLELGDSALYFCASSVDVLGEAQYFGPGTRLLVL.

This chain joins TRBV7-9 and TRBJ2-3, with TRBD2 matching 15 bases. The CDR3 consists of 15 residues. J gave up 4 bases and V 5 bases, and 1 base lay outside the gene matches. Germline assignment: CDR1 SEHNR and CDR2 FQNEAQ (reference sequence). CDR3 nucleotides: TGTGCCAGCAGCCGGACTAGCGGGAGGGCAGATACGCAGTATTTT. This translates into CASSRTSGRADTQYF.

V gene TRBV5-1 combines with J gene TRBJ2-7, with D possibly being TRBD1 (5 bases). The CDR3 consists of 14 residues. Germline V gene lookup returns CDR1 SGHRS and CDR2 YFSETQ. V was cut by 0 bases and J by 2 bases, with 9 bases left in between. The CDR3 loop is CASSLARVAYEQYF. CDR3 in DNA: TGCGCCAGCAGCTTGGCCAGGGTCGCCTACGAGCAGTACTTC.

CDR3 protein: CASTLNGYGYTF. CDR3 DNA sequence: TGTGCCAGCACCCTGAATGGCTATGGCTACACCTTC. V is TRBV5-8 and J is TRBJ1-2; D call uncertain. Germline CDR1 is SGHTS and CDR2 is YDEGEE. The CDR3 is made up of 12 amino acids. V was cut by 6 bases and J by 4 bases, with 10 bases left in between.

This clone was counted a single time. The rearrangement joins TRBV7-9 to TRBJ2-3, with 10 bases aligning to TRBD1. The trim removed 5 bases at V and 13 bases at J, leaving 6 bases unmatched. The CDR3 runs 12 residues. Germline V CDR1 and CDR2: SEHNR, FQNEAQ (reference sequence). The CDR3 DNA sequence: TGTGCCAGCAGCCTCGCCGGGACAGGGGAGTATTTT. This translates into CASSLAGTGEYF.

This rearrangement joins TRBV6-5 to TRBJ1-2; D remains unclear. V dropped 6 bases and J dropped 4 bases, with 15 bases sitting between them. The CDR3 sequence is 14 residues long. Germline V lookup: CDR1 MNHEY, CDR2 SVGAGI. Here the CDR3 reads CASSVDRVTYGYTF. The CDR3 DNA reads as TGTGCCAGCAGCGTAGACCGGGTCACCTATGGCTACACCTTC.

The chain recombines TRBV5-1 with TRBJ2-5; 8 nucleotides agree with TRBD2. Looked up from germline, CDR1 is SGHRS and CDR2 is YFSETQ. Trimming removed 3 bases from V and 10 bases from J; junction bases left unmatched: 8. The CDR3 spans 13 residues. The CDR3 sequence is CASSSAGGQDQYF. Written as DNA, the CDR3 is TGCGCCAGCAGCTCCGCGGGGGGCCAGGACCAGTACTTC.

CDR3 region: CASSIGTGSSRRDTEAFF. CDR3 DNA: TGTGCCAGTAGTATAGGAACGGGTTCGTCCAGGAGAGACACTGAAGCTTTCTTT. The chain combines TRBV19 with TRBJ1-1; no clear D gene. CDR3 length: 18 amino acids. The V end was cut by 1 base, the J end by 3 bases, with 21 bases between. CDR1 and CDR2 (germline): LNHDA, SQIVND (reference sequence).

Note on this clone: Other DNA sequences in the same sample also yield this CDR3. The rearrangement joins TRBV7-2 to TRBJ2-1; D ambiguous. The CDR3 contains 11 residues. The V gene's germline CDR1 is SGHTA and CDR2 FQGNSA. V lost 4 bases to trimming and J lost 7 bases, with 5 bases between them. The CDR3 protein is CASSSRNEQFF. The DNA for the CDR3 is TGTGCCAGCAGCTCTAGAAATGAGCAGTTCTTC.

The CDR3 protein is CASSVAGGADTQYF. CDR3 DNA sequence: TGTGCCAGCAGCGTAGCGGGGGGGGCAGATACGCAGTATTTT. V is TRBV9 and J is TRBJ2-3, with TRBD2 matching over 8 bases. From germline, CDR1 is SGDLS and CDR2 YYNGEE. The CDR3 consists of 14 residues. The V and J ends lost 0 bases and 4 bases, in that order; junction bases with no gene match: 1.

The chain employs TRBV9 and TRBJ1-3; TRBD1 might be the D (5 bases). Trimming took off 0 bases at V and 4 bases at J, with 8 bases between the two ends. Germline values: CDR1 SGDLS, CDR2 YYNGEE. This CDR3 is 14 amino acids long. The CDR3 sequence is CASSVDGQGNTIYF. CDR3 sequence (DNA): TGTGCCAGCAGCGTAGATGGACAAGGAAACACCATATATTTT.